Reported below is one T cell receptor (beta chain). Data came from immunoSEQ multiplex PCR; TCRdb stores just in-frame clones and leaves some out. Of roughly 69,000 clones listed, roughly nine tenths are singletons. The sample comes from a study of T cell changes during pregnancy in multiple sclerosis. The CDR3 is made up of 13 amino acids. The junction had 6 bases not matched to a gene; V was cut back by 5 bases and J by 8 bases. Germline CDR1 reads SGHTA; CDR2 reads FQGNSA. The chain carries TRBV7-2 and TRBJ1-2, with TRBD1 identical over 9 bases. The sample in question was CD4+ T cells from peripheral blood mononuclear cells, obtained in the third trimester of pregnancy. This receptor was taken from a female donor in good health, enrolled as a control in a pregnancy study. CDR3 sequence: CASSTRQGDGYTF. The DNA of the CDR3 is TGTGCCAGCAGCACCCGACAGGGGGACGGCTACACCTTC. The whole variable domain, filled in from reference TRBV7-2 and TRBJ1-2, reads GAGVSQSPSNKVTEKGKDVELRCDPISGHTALYWYRQSLGQGLEFLIYFQGNSAPDKSGLPSDRFSAERTGGSVSTLTIQRTQQEDSAVYLCASSTRQGDGYTFGSGTRLTVV.